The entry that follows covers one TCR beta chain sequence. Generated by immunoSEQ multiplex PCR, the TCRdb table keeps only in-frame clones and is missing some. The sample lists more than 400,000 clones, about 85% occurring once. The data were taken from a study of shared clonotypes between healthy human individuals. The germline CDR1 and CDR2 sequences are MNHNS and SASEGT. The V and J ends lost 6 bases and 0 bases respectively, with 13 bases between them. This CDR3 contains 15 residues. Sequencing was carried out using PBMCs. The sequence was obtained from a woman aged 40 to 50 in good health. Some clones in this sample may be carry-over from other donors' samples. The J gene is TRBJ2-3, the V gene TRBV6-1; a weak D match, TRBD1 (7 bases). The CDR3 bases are TGTGCCAGCAGGGAGGGGGCTACTAGCACAGATACGCAGTATTTT. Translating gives CASREGATSTDTQYF.